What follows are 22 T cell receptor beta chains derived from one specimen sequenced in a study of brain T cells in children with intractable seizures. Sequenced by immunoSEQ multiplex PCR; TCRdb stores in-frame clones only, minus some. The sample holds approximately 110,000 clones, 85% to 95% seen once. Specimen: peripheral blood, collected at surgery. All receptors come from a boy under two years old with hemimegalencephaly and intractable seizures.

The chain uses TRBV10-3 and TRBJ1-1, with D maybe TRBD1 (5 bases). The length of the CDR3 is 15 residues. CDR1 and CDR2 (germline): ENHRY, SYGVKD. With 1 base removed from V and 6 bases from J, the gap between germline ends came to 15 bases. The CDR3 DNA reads TGTGCCATCAGTGAGTTGCGGGGGGAGCGGGCTGAAGCTTTCTTT. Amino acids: CAISELRGERAEAFF.

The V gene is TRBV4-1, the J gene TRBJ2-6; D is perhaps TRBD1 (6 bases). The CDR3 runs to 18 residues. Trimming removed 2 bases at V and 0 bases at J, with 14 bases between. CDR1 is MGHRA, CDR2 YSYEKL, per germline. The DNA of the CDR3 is TGCGCCAGCAGCCAATGGGACACCCTCAGCTCTGGGGCCAACGTCCTGACTTTC. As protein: CASSQWDTLSSGANVLTF.

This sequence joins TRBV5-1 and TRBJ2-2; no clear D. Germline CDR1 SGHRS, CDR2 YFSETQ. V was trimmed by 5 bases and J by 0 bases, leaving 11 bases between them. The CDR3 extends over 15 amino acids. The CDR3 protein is CASRGMGPNTGELFF. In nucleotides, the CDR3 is TGCGCCAGCAGAGGGATGGGCCCGAACACCGGGGAGCTGTTTTTT.

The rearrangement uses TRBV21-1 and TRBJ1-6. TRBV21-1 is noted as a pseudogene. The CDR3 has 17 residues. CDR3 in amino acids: CASSKSPCGALYSPLHF. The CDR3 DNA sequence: TGTGCCAGCAGCAAAAGTCCTTGCGGGGCCCTATATTCACCCCTCCACTTT.

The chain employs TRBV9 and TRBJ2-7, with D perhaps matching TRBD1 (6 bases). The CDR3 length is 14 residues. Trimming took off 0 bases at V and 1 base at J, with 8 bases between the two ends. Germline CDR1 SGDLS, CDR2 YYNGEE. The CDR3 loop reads CASSVATGSYEQYF. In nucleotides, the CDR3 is TGTGCCAGCAGCGTAGCTACAGGGTCCTACGAGCAGTACTTC.

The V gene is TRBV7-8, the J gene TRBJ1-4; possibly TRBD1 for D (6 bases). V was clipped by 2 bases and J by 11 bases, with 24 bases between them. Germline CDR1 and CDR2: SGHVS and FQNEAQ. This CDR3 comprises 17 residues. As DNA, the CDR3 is TGTGCCAGCAGCTTAAGCAGTTCGAGGGGGTCCCAGTCGAAACTGTTTTTT. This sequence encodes CASSLSSSRGSQSKLFF.

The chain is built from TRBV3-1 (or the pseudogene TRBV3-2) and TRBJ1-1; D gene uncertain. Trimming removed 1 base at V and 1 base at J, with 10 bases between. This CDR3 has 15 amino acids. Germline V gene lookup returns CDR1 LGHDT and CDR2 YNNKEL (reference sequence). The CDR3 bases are TGTGCCAGCAGCCAAGTAGTATCTCGGAACACTGAAGCTTTCTTT. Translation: CASSQVVSRNTEAFF.

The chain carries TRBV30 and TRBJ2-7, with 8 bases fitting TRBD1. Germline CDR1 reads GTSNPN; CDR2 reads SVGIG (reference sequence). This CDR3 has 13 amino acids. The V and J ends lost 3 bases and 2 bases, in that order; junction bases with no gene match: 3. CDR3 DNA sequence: TGTGCCTGGAGCACAGGGGGAGCCTACGAGCAGTACTTC. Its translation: CAWSTGGAYEQYF.

For the CDR3, the DNA is TGTGCCAGCAGCTTGGGACAGGGGGCCTACAATGAGCAGTTCTTC. Its protein product is CASSLGQGAYNEQFF. The rearrangement joins TRBV5-8 to TRBJ2-1; TRBD1 matches at 9 bases. The CDR3 is 15 residues long. Germline V CDR1 and CDR2: SGHTS, YDEGEE. J was trimmed by 2 bases and V by 0 bases; bases with no gene match: 0. Filled out from reference TRBV5-8 and TRBJ2-1, the complete variable domain reads EAGVTQSPTHLIKTRGQQATLRCSPISGHTSVYWYQQALGLGLQFLLWYDEGEERNRGNFPPRFSGRQFPNYSSELNVNALELEDSALYLCASSLGQGAYNEQFFGPGTRLTVL.

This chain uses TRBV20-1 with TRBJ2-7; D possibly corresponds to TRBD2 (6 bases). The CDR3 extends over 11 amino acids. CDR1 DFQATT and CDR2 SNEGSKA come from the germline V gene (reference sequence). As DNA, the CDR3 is TGCAGGGGGGACTCCTCCTACGAGCAGTACTTC. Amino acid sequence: CRGDSSYEQYF.

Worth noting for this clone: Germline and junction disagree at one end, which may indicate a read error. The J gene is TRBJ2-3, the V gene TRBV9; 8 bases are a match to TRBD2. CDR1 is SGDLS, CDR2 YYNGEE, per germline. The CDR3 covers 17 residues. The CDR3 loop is CANSVYTGREGTDTQYF. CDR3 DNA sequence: TGTGCCAACAGCGTATATACCGGGAGGGAGGGCACAGATACGCAGTATTTT. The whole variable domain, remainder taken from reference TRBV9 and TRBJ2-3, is DSGVTQTPKHLITATGQRVTLRCSPRSGDLSVYWYQQSLDQGLQFLIQYYNGEERAKGNILERFSAQQFPDLHSELNLSSLELGDSALYFCANSVYTGREGTDTQYFGPGTRLTVL.

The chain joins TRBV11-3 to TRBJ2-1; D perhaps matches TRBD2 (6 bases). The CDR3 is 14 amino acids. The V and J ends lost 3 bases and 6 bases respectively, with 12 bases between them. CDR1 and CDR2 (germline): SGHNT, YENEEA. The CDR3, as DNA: TGTGCCAGCAGCTTGGCGGGGACGATCAATGAGCAGTTCTTC. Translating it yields CASSLAGTINEQFF.

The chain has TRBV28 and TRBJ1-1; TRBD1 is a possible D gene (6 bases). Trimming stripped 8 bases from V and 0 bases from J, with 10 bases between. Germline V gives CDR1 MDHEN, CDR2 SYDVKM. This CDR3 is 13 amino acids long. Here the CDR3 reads CASLTGLNTEAFF. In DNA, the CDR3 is TGTGCCAGCTTGACAGGTTTGAACACTGAAGCTTTCTTT.

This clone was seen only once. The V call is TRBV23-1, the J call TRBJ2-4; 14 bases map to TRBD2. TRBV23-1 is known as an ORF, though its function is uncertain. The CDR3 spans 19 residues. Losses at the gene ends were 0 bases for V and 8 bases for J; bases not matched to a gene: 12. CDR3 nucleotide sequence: TGCGCCAGCAGTCAATCGCAAACCGGGACTAGCGGGAGTTGGGACATTCAGTACTTC. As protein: CASSQSQTGTSGSWDIQYF.

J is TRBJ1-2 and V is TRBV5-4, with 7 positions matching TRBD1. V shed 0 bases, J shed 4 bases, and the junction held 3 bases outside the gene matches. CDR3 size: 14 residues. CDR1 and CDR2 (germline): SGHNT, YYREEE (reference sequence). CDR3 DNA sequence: TGTGCCAGCAGCTTGGTAGGGGGCGGCTATGGCTACACCTTC. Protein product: CASSLVGGGYGYTF.

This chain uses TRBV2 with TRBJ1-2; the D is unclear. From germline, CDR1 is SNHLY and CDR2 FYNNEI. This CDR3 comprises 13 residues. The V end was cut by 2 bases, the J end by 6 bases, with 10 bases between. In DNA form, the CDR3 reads TGTGCCAGCAGTGAATCTGTGATGGATGGCTACACCTTC. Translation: CASSESVMDGYTF.

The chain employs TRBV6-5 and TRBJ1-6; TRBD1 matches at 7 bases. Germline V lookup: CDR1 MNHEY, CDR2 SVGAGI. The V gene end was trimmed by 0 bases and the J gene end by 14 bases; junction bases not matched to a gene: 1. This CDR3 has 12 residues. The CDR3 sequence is CASSYSQGALHF. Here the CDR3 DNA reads TGTGCCAGCAGTTACTCCCAGGGGGCCCTCCACTTT.

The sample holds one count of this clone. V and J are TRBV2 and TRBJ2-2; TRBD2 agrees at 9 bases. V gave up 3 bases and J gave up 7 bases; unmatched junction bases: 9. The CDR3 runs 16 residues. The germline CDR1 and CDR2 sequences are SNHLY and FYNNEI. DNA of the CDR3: TGTGCCAGCAGTGATGGGACTAGCTCCTTCGGCGGGGAGCTGTTTTTT. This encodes CASSDGTSSFGGELFF.

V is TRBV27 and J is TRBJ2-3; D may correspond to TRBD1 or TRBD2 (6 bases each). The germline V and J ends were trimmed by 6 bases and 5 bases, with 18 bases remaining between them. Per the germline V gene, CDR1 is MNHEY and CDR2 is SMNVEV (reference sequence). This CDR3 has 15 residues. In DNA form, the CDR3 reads TGTGCCAGCAGCTCCGGGGGCAGGGGTGGAGATACGCAGTATTTT. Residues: CASSSGGRGGDTQYF.

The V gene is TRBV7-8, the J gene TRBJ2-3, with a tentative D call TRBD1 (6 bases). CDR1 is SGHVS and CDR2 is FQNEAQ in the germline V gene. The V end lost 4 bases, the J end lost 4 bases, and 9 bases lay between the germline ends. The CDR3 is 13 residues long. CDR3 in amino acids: CASSWDTADTQYF. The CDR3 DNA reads TGTGCCAGCAGCTGGGACACGGCAGATACGCAGTATTTT.

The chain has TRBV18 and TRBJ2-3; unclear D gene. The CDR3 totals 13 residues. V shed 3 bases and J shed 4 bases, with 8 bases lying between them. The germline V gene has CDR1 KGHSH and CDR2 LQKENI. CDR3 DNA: TGTGCCAGCTCACCGGGCCAGGCAGATACGCAGTATTTT. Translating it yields CASSPGQADTQYF.

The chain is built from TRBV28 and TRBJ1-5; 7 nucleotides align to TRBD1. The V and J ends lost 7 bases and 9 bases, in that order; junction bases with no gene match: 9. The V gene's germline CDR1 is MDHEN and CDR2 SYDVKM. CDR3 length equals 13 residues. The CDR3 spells CASKLRGRGPQHF. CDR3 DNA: TGTGCCAGCAAATTGAGGGGGCGGGGGCCCCAGCATTTT.